Below are 6 T cell receptor beta chains sequenced from a single sample in a study of CD8 T cells in Susac syndrome. When the RNA was reverse transcribed, random hexamers were used with an input of roughly 0.5 to 1 ug. TCRdb reprocessed the immunoSEQ multiplex PCR reads with MiXCR, giving one entry per CDR3 protein. The profile shows around 200,000 distinct CDR3 sequences, around nine tenths of them singletons. The material sequenced was CD8+ T cells from PBMCs. These TCRs come from a human donor with multiple sclerosis.

The V and J genes are TRBV7-9 and TRBJ1-1; possibly TRBD1 for D (6 bases). V was trimmed by 5 bases and J by 1 base, leaving 14 bases between them. CDR3 length: 15 residues. Looked up from germline, CDR1 is SEHNR and CDR2 is FQNEAQ (reference sequence). As DNA, the CDR3 is TGTGCCAGCAGCCACGCACCACAGGGGAACACTGAAGCTTTCTTT. Its protein is CASSHAPQGNTEAFF.

The rearrangement joins TRBV5-6 to TRBJ1-6, with D unclear. The CDR3 contains 13 residues. With 4 bases removed from V and 9 bases from J, the gap between germline ends came to 11 bases. Germline loops: CDR1 SGHDT, CDR2 YYEEEE. The CDR3 region has the DNA TGTGCCAGCAGCGCCGACGGTTTTTCACCCCTCCACTTT. Its protein is CASSADGFSPLHF. Complete variable domain (other parts from reference TRBV5-6 and TRBJ1-6): DAGVTQSPTHLIKTRGQQVTLRCSPKSGHDTVSWYQQALGQGPQFIFQYYEEEERQRGNFPDRFSGHQFPNYSSELNVNALLLGDSALYLCASSADGFSPLHFGNGTRLTVT.

J is TRBJ2-7 and V is TRBV11-1, with D possibly being TRBD1 or TRBD2 (5 bases each). The V gene lost 5 bases and the J gene lost 6 bases, with 14 bases spanning the gap. CDR1 SGHAT and CDR2 FQDESV come from the germline V gene (reference sequence). This CDR3 is built from 13 residues. The CDR3: CASSEGPISEQYF. CDR3 DNA: TGTGCCAGCAGCGAGGGGCCGATCTCCGAGCAGTACTTC.

This clonotype was recorded only once. The chain carries TRBV7-9 and TRBJ1-1, with D tentatively TRBD1 (5 bases). Germline assignment: CDR1 SEHNR and CDR2 FQNEAQ (reference sequence). This CDR3 has 15 residues. Trimming took off 5 bases at V and 1 base at J, with 14 bases between the two ends. The CDR3 spells CASSPRWGPNTEAFF. The CDR3 nucleotides are TGTGCCAGCAGCCCCCGTTGGGGCCCGAACACTGAAGCTTTCTTT.

The CDR3 is CAWTPPETGNNEQFF. The CDR3 nucleotides read TGTGCCTGGACCCCACCCGAGACAGGGAACAATGAGCAGTTCTTC. The chain carries TRBV30 and TRBJ2-1; 7 nucleotides align to TRBD1. V lost 4 bases and J lost 5; bases outside the gene matches: 11. CDR3 length equals 15 residues. The V gene's germline CDR1 is GTSNPN and CDR2 SVGIG (reference sequence).

The chain has TRBV11-1 and TRBJ1-1, with TRBD1 matching over 7 bases. Germline trimming cut 2 bases from V and 0 bases from J; bases unmatched to any gene: 18. The CDR3 contains 20 residues. Germline CDR1 reads SGHAT; CDR2 reads FQDESV (reference sequence). The CDR3 here is CASSLLAAPQGDTMNTEAFF. CDR3 bases: TGTGCCAGCAGCTTACTAGCCGCCCCGCAGGGGGACACCATGAACACTGAAGCTTTCTTT.